This T cell receptor beta chain was observed in a study of neurological immune-mediated disorders. Time point noted: technical triplicate 2. Study-level points and caveats: The most TCR clonal expansion was seen in HTLV-1-associated myelopathy, and the least was seen in multiple sclerosis, which fell below healthy controls. No CDR3 amino acid sequences recurred among expanded clones across subjects, suggesting private repertoires in all groups.

The CDR3 has 15 residues. Germline V CDR1 and CDR2: SGHAT, FQNNGV. Trimming took off 2 bases at V and 4 bases at J, with 14 bases between the two ends. This clonotype has ten or more counts. Its antigen is unidentified. Via MiXCR, TCRdb re-called the 5' RACE reads, giving one row per CDR3 protein. The table records about 32,000 distinct CDR3 sequences, more than 10% of them present only once. The chain has TRBV11-2 and TRBJ2-5, with D uncertain. The receptor comes from a female donor with HTLV-1-associated myelopathy (HAM/TSP). Sequencing was carried out using CD4+ T cells from blood. CDR3 sequence: CASSLWFRAVETQYF. DNA of the CDR3: TGTGCCAGCAGCTTATGGTTCCGAGCCGTAGAGACCCAGTACTTC. The full variable domain, rest sourced from reference TRBV11-2 and TRBJ2-5, is EAGVAQSPRYKIIEKRQSVAFWCNPISGHATLYWYQQILGQGPKLLIQFQNNGVVDDSQLPKDRFSAERLKGVDSTLKIQPAKLEDSAVYLCASSLWFRAVETQYFGPGTRLLVL.